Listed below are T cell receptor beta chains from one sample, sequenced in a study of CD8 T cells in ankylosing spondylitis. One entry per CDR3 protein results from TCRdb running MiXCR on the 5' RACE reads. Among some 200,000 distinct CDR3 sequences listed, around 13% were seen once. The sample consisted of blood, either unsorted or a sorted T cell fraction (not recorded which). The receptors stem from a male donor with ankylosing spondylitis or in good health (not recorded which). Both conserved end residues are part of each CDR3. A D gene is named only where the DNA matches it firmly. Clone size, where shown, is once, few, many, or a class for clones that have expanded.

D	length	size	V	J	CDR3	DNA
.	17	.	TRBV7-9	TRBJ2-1	CASSLEGRPSRYNEQFF	TGTGCCAGCAGCTTAGAAGGCAGGCCAAGCCGCTACAATGAGCAGTTCTTC
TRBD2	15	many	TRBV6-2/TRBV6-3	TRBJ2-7	CASSYRTSGLYEQYF	TGTGCCAGCAGTTACAGGACTAGCGGACTCTACGAGCAGTACTTC
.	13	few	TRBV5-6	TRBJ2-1	CASSFGHVGEQFF	TGTGCCAGCAGCTTCGGTCACGTAGGTGAGCAGTTCTTC
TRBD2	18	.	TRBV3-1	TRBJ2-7	CASSQAVWTSGSPYEQYF	TGTGCCAGCAGCCAAGCGGTCTGGACTAGCGGGAGTCCCTACGAGCAGTACTTC
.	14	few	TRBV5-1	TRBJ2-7	CASSSSWLSYEQYF	TGCGCCAGCAGCTCTTCGTGGTTGAGCTACGAGCAGTACTTC
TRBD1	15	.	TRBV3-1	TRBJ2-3	CATGDRGGDTDTQYF	TGTGCCACCGGTGACAGGGGGGGAGACACAGATACGCAGTATTTT
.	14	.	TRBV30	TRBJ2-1	CAWSVGATYNEQFF	TGTGCCTGGAGTGTGGGGGCTACCTACAATGAGCAGTTCTTC
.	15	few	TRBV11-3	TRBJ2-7	CASSFRGPPGDEQYF	TGTGCCAGCAGCTTCAGGGGACCCCCCGGAGACGAGCAGTACTTC
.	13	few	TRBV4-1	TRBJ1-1	CASSRSLDTEAFF	TGCGCCAGCAGCCGCTCCCTGGACACTGAAGCTTTCTTT
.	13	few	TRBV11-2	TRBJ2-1	CASSLVGTYEQFF	TGTGCCAGCAGCTTAGTGGGGACATACGAGCAGTTCTTC
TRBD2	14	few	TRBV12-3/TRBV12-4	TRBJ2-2	CASSLAGGAGELFF	TGTGCCAGCAGTTTAGCGGGGGGGGCCGGGGAGCTGTTTTTT
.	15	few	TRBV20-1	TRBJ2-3	CSAREQGIGADTQYF	TGCAGTGCTAGAGAGCAGGGGATCGGCGCAGATACGCAGTATTTT
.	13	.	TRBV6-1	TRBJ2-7	CASSETGDYEQYF	TGTGCCAGCAGTGAAACGGGGGACTACGAGCAGTACTTC
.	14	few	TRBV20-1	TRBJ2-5	CSARGPWGEETQYF	TGCAGTGCTAGAGGGCCTTGGGGGGAAGAGACCCAGTACTTC
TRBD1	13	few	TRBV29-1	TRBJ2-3	CSPRDRSTDTQYF	TGCAGCCCCCGGGACAGAAGCACAGATACGCAGTATTTT
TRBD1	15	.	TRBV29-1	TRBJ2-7	CSVEDPGTEAYEQYF	TGCAGCGTTGAAGATCCCGGGACAGAAGCGTACGAGCAGTACTTC
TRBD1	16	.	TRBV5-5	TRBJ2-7	CASSLAYLTGAHEQYF	TGTGCCAGCAGCTTGGCCTATCTGACAGGGGCGCACGAGCAGTACTTC
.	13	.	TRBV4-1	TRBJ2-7	CASSELNSYEQYF	TGCGCCAGCAGCGAACTAAACTCCTACGAGCAGTACTTC
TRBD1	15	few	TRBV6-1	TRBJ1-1	CASWGQGILNTEAFF	TGTGCCAGCTGGGGACAGGGGATTTTGAACACTGAAGCTTTCTTT
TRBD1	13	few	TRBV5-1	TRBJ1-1	CASSYGQGAEAFF	TGCGCCAGCAGCTACGGACAGGGCGCTGAAGCTTTCTTT
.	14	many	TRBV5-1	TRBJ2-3	CASYPSASTDTQYF	TGCGCCAGCTACCCAAGCGCTTCCACAGATACGCAGTATTTT
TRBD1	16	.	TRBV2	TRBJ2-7	CASSEAVGTGVYEQYF	TGTGCCAGCAGTGAAGCCGTGGGGACAGGGGTGTACGAGCAGTACTTC
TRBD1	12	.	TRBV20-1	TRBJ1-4	CSSQGADEKLFF	TGCAGCTCCCAGGGGGCAGATGAAAAACTGTTTTTT
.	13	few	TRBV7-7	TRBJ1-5	CASSQGWGQPQHF	TGTGCCAGCAGCCAGGGGTGGGGACAGCCCCAGCATTTT
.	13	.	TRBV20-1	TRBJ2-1	CSGLRASYNEQFF	TGCAGTGGCCTTCGCGCCTCCTACAATGAGCAGTTCTTC
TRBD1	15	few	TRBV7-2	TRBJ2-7	CASSLPGQGVYEQYF	TGTGCCAGCAGCTTGCCGGGACAGGGGGTCTACGAGCAGTACTTC
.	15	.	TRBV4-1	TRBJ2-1	CASSQEGPGVDEQFF	TGCGCCAGCAGCCAAGAAGGGCCAGGGGTGGATGAGCAGTTCTTC
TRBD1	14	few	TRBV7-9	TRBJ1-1	CASRGQGGDTEAFF	TGTGCCAGCAGAGGACAGGGTGGGGACACTGAAGCTTTCTTT
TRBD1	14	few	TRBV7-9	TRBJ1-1	CASSAYRGGTEAFF	TGTGCCAGCAGCGCGTACAGGGGAGGGACTGAAGCTTTCTTT
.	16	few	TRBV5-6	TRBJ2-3	CASSPTGTSSTDTQYF	TGTGCCAGCAGCCCTACCGGGACAAGTTCCACAGATACGCAGTATTTT
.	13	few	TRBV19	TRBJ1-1	CASSGGMNTEAFF	TGTGCCAGTTCGGGCGGCATGAACACTGAAGCTTTCTTT
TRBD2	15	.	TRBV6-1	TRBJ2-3	CASSEASGVPDTQYF	TGTGCCAGCAGTGAGGCTAGCGGGGTTCCAGATACGCAGTATTTT
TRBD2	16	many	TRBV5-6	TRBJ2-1	CASSLSGRGAYNEQFF	TGTGCCAGCAGCTTAAGCGGGAGGGGGGCCTACAATGAGCAGTTCTTC
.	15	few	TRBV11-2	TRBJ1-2	CASSLGPAGNYGYTF	TGTGCCAGCAGCTTAGGCCCCGCCGGGAACTATGGCTACACCTTC
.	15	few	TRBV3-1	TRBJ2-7	CASSQDYRSLRGQYF	TGTGCCAGCAGCCAAGATTACAGAAGCCTACGAGGGCAGTACTTC
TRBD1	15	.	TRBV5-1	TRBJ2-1	CASSPGQGSGNEQFF	TGCGCCAGCAGCCCTGGACAGGGGTCGGGCAATGAGCAGTTCTTC
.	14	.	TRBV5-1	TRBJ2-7	CASSFGLSSYEQYF	TGCGCCAGCAGCTTCGGGCTGAGCTCCTACGAGCAGTACTTC
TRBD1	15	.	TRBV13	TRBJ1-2	CASGFHATGGNGYTF	TGTGCCAGTGGGTTTCATGCGACAGGGGGCAACGGCTACACCTTC
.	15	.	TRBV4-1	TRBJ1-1	CASSQGDLTNTEAFF	TGCGCCAGCAGCCAAGGGGATCTTACTAACACTGAAGCTTTCTTT
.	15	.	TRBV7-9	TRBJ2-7	CASSLGRYGRNEQYF	TGTGCCAGCAGTTTAGGGAGGTATGGTCGCAACGAGCAGTACTTC
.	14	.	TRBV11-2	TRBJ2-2	CASSLISFTGELFF	TGTGCCAGCAGCTTAATCTCTTTCACCGGGGAGCTGTTTTTT
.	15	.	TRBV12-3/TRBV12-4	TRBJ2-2	CASSLTGPITGELFF	TGTGCCAGCAGTTTGACGGGACCTATTACCGGGGAGCTGTTTTTT
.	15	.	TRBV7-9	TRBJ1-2	CASSPTGAEGYGYTF	TGTGCCAGCAGTCCGACGGGGGCGGAGGGATATGGCTACACCTTC
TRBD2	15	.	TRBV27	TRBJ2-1	CASSLSAGGPNGQFF	TGTGCCAGCAGTTTATCCGCGGGGGGCCCGAATGGGCAGTTCTTC
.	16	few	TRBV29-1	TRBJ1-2	CSVGSKREEWNYGYTF	TGCAGCGTTGGCTCCAAGCGGGAGGAATGGAACTATGGCTACACCTTC
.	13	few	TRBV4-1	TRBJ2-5	CASSQDSIETQYF	TGCGCCAGCAGCCAAGATTCTATTGAGACCCAGTACTTC
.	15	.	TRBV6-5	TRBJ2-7	CASSYSVGASYEQYF	TGTGCCAGCAGTTACAGTGTAGGGGCCTCCTACGAGCAGTACTTC
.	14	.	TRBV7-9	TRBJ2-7	CASSLAVRGNEQYF	TGTGCCAGCAGCTTAGCTGTTCGGGGTAACGAGCAGTACTTC
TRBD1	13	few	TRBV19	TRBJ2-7	CASSATGGSEQYF	TGTGCCAGTAGTGCCACAGGGGGCAGCGAGCAGTACTTC
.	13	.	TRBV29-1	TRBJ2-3	CSVDEGVLDTQYF	TGCAGCGTTGACGAGGGCGTCTTGGATACGCAGTATTTT
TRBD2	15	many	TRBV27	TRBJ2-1	CASSLGSSGNNEQFF	TGTGCCAGCAGTTTGGGGTCTAGCGGGAACAATGAGCAGTTCTTC
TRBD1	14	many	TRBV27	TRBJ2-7	CASSFGTDLYEQYF	TGTGCCAGCAGTTTCGGGACAGATCTCTACGAGCAGTACTTC
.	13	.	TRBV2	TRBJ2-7	CASRGDSLYEQYF	TGTGCCAGCAGAGGCGACAGTCTTTACGAGCAGTACTTC
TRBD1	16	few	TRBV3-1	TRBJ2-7	CASSEHKGAGPYEQYF	TGTGCCAGCAGCGAGCACAAGGGGGCAGGTCCCTACGAGCAGTACTTC
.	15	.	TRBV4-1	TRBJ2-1	CASSQVKTGWNEQFF	TGCGCCAGCAGCCAAGTGAAGACAGGTTGGAATGAGCAGTTCTTC
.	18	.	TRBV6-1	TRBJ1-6	CASTPSGKRSSYNSPLHF	TGTGCCAGCACCCCCAGTGGGAAGCGGAGCTCCTATAATTCACCCCTCCACTTT